Each of the 15 T cell receptor beta chains below was sequenced from the same sample in a study of blood T cell repertoires in COVID-19 (dated by TCRdb to between 2020 and 2021). Library prep was done by the immunoSEQ multiplex PCR assay. Here the immuneACCESS table is served through TCRdb, limited to in-frame sequences with V and J called. Missing clones are a known gap in these copies; in checked studies unresolved V genes cover under half, and the rest lacks a known reason. The sample table holds some 87,000 clones, of which just under 85% were seen once. 12% of the sample rests with the top ten. Specimen: peripheral blood. The origin of the receptors is a woman in her 70s with active or convalescent COVID-19.

This chain joins TRBV4-2 and TRBJ2-5, with TRBD2 matching over 14 bases. The CDR3 sequence is 17 residues long. Germline CDR1 is LGHNA and CDR2 is YNFKEQ. Trimming removed 4 bases from V and 5 bases from J; junction bases left unmatched: 9. This CDR3 is CASSPNPGLAGVETQYF. DNA of the CDR3: TGTGCCAGCAGCCCGAATCCGGGACTAGCGGGGGTGGAGACCCAGTACTTC.

V and J are TRBV7-2 and TRBJ1-6; D is unresolved. The CDR3 contains 13 residues. Germline CDR1 SGHTA, CDR2 FQGNSA. Trimming removed 5 bases at V and 12 bases at J, with 14 bases between. The CDR3 nucleotides read TGTGCCAGCAGCCAAGGATTGACTAAACCCCTCCACTTT. Amino acids: CASSQGLTKPLHF.

V gene TRBV6-2 or TRBV6-3 combines with J gene TRBJ2-7, with 9 bases identical to TRBD2. V lost 6 bases, J lost 4 bases, and 10 bases stayed unmatched. The CDR3 consists of 15 residues. Germline values: CDR1 MNHEY, CDR2 SVGEGT. This CDR3 reads CASSPPGTSSYEQYF. The CDR3 DNA follows: TGTGCCAGCAGCCCACCGGGGACTAGCTCTTACGAGCAGTACTTC.

This chain uses TRBV19 with TRBJ2-7; D is possibly TRBD1 (6 bases). The germline V gene has CDR1 LNHDA and CDR2 SQIVND (reference sequence). The germline V and J ends were trimmed by 6 bases and 2 bases, with 11 bases remaining between them. This CDR3 spans 13 amino acids. CDR3 nucleotide sequence: TGTGCCAGTAGAAAGACAGGAACCTACGAGCAGTACTTC. Translated, it gives CASRKTGTYEQYF. The entire variable domain, with the rest obtained from reference TRBV19 and TRBJ2-7, is as follows: DGGITQSPKYLFRKEGQNVTLSCEQNLNHDAMYWYRQDPGQGLRLIYYSQIVNDFQKGDIAEGYSVSREKKESFPLTVTSAQKNPTAFYLCASRKTGTYEQYFGPGTRLTVT.

This chain joins TRBV5-1 and TRBJ2-1; tentatively, D is TRBD1 (5 bases). The CDR3 loop spans 12 amino acids. V was shortened by 2 bases and J by 8 bases, with 8 bases between the two germline ends. The germline V gene encodes CDR1 SGHRS and CDR2 YFSETQ. The CDR3 protein is CASSLGADEQFF. The CDR3 nucleotides read TGCGCCAGCAGCTTAGGGGCCGATGAGCAGTTCTTC.

This chain links TRBV28 with TRBJ2-3; D possibly corresponds to TRBD1 (7 bases). Germline loops: CDR1 MDHEN, CDR2 SYDVKM. This CDR3 is 18 amino acids long. The V end lost 5 bases, the J end lost 10 bases, and 31 bases lay between the germline ends. CDR3 sequence (DNA): TGTGCCAGCAGTCCTCGTCGGCAGGGGGGTCCCGGCCGGGGAGCGCAGTATTTT. Translated, it gives CASSPRRQGGPGRGAQYF.

V and J are TRBV4-2 and TRBJ1-1; D ambiguous. The length of the CDR3 is 15 residues. The germline V and J ends were trimmed by 4 bases and 1 base, with 13 bases remaining between them. Germline V gene lookup returns CDR1 LGHNA and CDR2 YNFKEQ. CDR3 in amino acids: CASSPPLGQNTEAFF. The CDR3 bases are TGTGCCAGCAGCCCGCCACTGGGCCAGAACACTGAAGCTTTCTTT.

The rearrangement joins TRBV10-3 to TRBJ2-2; TRBD1 is a possible D gene (6 bases). Trimming left V 0 bases short and J 5 bases short, with 10 bases between. Germline values: CDR1 ENHRY, CDR2 SYGVKD. The CDR3 length is 15 residues. CDR3 protein: CAISESGAHTGELFF. The CDR3 DNA follows: TGTGCCATCAGTGAGTCGGGGGCGCATACCGGGGAGCTGTTTTTT.

This chain joins TRBV7-2 and TRBJ1-1; a weak D match, TRBD1 (5 bases). The V end was cut by 4 bases, the J end by 1 base, with 7 bases between. The CDR3 runs 13 residues. Germline V gene sequence: CDR1 SGHTA, CDR2 FQGNSA. The CDR3 nucleotides are TGTGCCAGCAGCTGGCAGGGGAACACTGAAGCTTTCTTT. It encodes CASSWQGNTEAFF.

The chain joins TRBV19 to TRBJ1-2; D perhaps matches TRBD1 (5 bases). The CDR3 has 13 residues. From germline, CDR1 is LNHDA and CDR2 SQIVND (reference sequence). V lost 2 bases to trimming and J lost 5 bases, with 9 bases between them. Here the CDR3 reads CASSIPDSYGYTF. The CDR3 DNA reads TGTGCCAGTAGTATACCCGACAGTTATGGCTACACCTTC.

The chain links TRBV23-1 to TRBJ1-3; D remains unclear. TRBV23-1 is placed among ORFs of uncertain function. V was clipped by 0 bases and J by 0 bases, with 15 bases between them. CDR3 length equals 18 residues. The CDR3 sequence is CASSQSPSGGNSGNTIYF. The CDR3 DNA follows: TGCGCCAGCAGTCAATCCCCGAGTGGAGGTAACTCTGGAAACACCATATATTTT.

The chain joins TRBV5-1 to TRBJ2-3; maybe TRBD1 (6 bases). Trimming removed 0 bases from V and 5 bases from J, with 19 bases in between. This CDR3 comprises 17 residues. The germline CDR1 and CDR2 sequences are SGHRS and YFSETQ. The CDR3 bases are TGCGCCAGCAGCTTGGACGAGCTCACAGGGTTGGGAGATACGCAGTATTTT. The encoded protein is CASSLDELTGLGDTQYF.

The gene calls are TRBV5-1 and TRBJ1-6, with TRBD1 matching over 7 bases. Germline V gene lookup returns CDR1 SGHRS and CDR2 YFSETQ. J lost 9 bases, V lost 0 bases, and 6 bases had no gene match. The CDR3 loop spans 15 amino acids. The CDR3 nucleotides are TGCGCCAGCAGCTTGGACAGGGGAGAAACTTCACCCCTCCACTTT. Protein product: CASSLDRGETSPLHF.

The rearrangement links TRBV5-4 to TRBJ2-7; TRBD1 might be the D (6 bases). The CDR3 totals 15 residues. V was cut by 0 bases and J by 4 bases, with 14 bases left in between. CDR1 SGHNT and CDR2 YYREEE come from the germline V gene (reference sequence). The CDR3 nucleotides are TGTGCCAGCAGCTTGGCCGCAGGGGAAGCGTACGAGCAGTACTTC. The encoded protein is CASSLAAGEAYEQYF.

CDR3 residues: CASSVGLAGGLNIQYF. Here the CDR3 DNA reads TGTGCCAGCAGCGTAGGTTTAGCGGGGGGACTAAACATTCAGTACTTC. The chain joins TRBV9 to TRBJ2-4; the match to TRBD2 covers 10 bases. The CDR3 consists of 16 residues. Unmatched junction bases numbered 6, after V lost 0 bases and J lost 6 bases. Germline CDR1 and CDR2: SGDLS and YYNGEE.